This T cell receptor (beta chain) was observed in a study of cytomegalovirus exposure and HLA in healthy donors. The PCR had 60 Vbeta and 13 Jbeta primers. Assay used: immunoSEQ multiplex PCR; TCRdb lists only in-frame clones, some missing. Here the sample spans 90,000 to 150,000 clones, around 77% being singletons. The sample was PBMCs. The receptor was isolated from a human donor in good health.

The CDR3 sequence is CASRNTGAYGYTF. The DNA for the CDR3 is TGTGCCAGCAGGAACACAGGCGCCTATGGCTACACCTTC. The chain recombines TRBV27 with TRBJ1-2; TRBD1 is a possible D gene (5 bases). The CDR3 spans 13 residues. CDR1 and CDR2 (germline): MNHEY, SMNVEV (reference sequence). V was pared by 6 bases and J by 4 bases, with 12 bases between.